Each of the 15 T cell receptor beta chains below was sequenced from the same sample in a study of T cell responses to AZD1222 COVID-19 vaccine (dated by TCRdb to about 2021). Preparation of the library involved the immunoSEQ multiplex PCR assay. TCRdb holds this immuneACCESS table with in-frame rearrangements only. Some clones are missing; in checked studies, unresolved V genes explain under half, and the rest has no known cause. The sample data list 100,000 to 150,000 clones, and 75% to 90% of these were observed just once. About 5.6% of the sample is in the top ten clones. The time point label, read with the paper, signifies: baseline before first vaccination. Material: peripheral blood, obtained on day 0 of AZD1222 vaccination. These receptors were obtained from an adult in good health.

The chain employs TRBV28 and TRBJ2-1; D call uncertain. V lost 5 bases, J lost 14 bases, and 13 bases lay in between. Germline CDR1 is MDHEN and CDR2 is SYDVKM. This CDR3 has 11 amino acids. The CDR3 nucleotides read TGTGCCAGCAGTGACCGCCTAGGAGAGTTCTTC. Amino acids: CASSDRLGEFF.

J is TRBJ2-5 and V is TRBV4-1; D remains ambiguous. Germline values: CDR1 MGHRA, CDR2 YSYEKL. Trimming stripped 0 bases from V and 14 bases from J, with 19 bases between. The CDR3 length is 14 residues. DNA for the CDR3: TGCGCCAGCAGCCAAGATCCCTCAAGGTGGAGACGCTACTTC. It is translated as CASSQDPSRWRRYF.

In this sample, this clone turned up a few times. J is TRBJ1-2 and V is TRBV10-3, with D possibly TRBD1 on 6 matching bases. Deletions cut 0 bases from V and 4 bases from J, with 18 bases between. The CDR3 contains 17 residues. CDR1 is ENHRY and CDR2 is SYGVKD in the germline V gene. In DNA form, the CDR3 reads TGTGCCATCAGTGAGTCGAACGTTGGGGGGCTAGGCTATGGCTACACCTTC. Its protein is CAISESNVGGLGYGYTF.

The V call is TRBV7-8, the J call TRBJ2-7; the match to TRBD1 covers 7 bases. CDR3 length equals 16 residues. Germline V CDR1 and CDR2: SGHVS, FQNEAQ. V dropped 5 bases and J dropped 0; count of bases not matched to a gene: 10. The CDR3 protein is CASSRLTTGHSYEQYF. CDR3 nucleotide sequence: TGTGCCAGCAGCCGCCTCACGACAGGGCACTCCTACGAGCAGTACTTC.

The rearrangement joins TRBV5-1 to TRBJ2-3; D is undetermined. CDR1 is SGHRS, CDR2 YFSETQ, per germline. The ends were cut back, 0 bases at V and 2 bases at J, with 13 bases in the middle. The CDR3 contains 16 residues. The CDR3 sequence is CASSLGVVYATDTQYF. The CDR3 bases are TGCGCCAGCAGCTTGGGGGTAGTCTATGCCACAGATACGCAGTATTTT.

V is TRBV9 and J is TRBJ1-1; 9 bases match TRBD1. Looked up from germline, CDR1 is SGDLS and CDR2 is YYNGEE. V was pared by 5 bases and J by 5 bases, with 7 bases of the junction left unmatched. The CDR3 is 14 amino acids. This CDR3 is CASSYGTGTTEAFF. The CDR3 nucleotides read TGTGCCAGCAGTTACGGGACAGGGACGACTGAAGCTTTCTTT.

This clone was observed once. The CDR3 coding sequence is TGTGCCAGTAGCCGTTACGGGGGGCGAGACAATTCACCCCTCCACTTT. It specifies CASSRYGGRDNSPLHF. The genes are TRBV19 and TRBJ1-6, with a weak D call TRBD1 (6 bases). CDR1 is LNHDA and CDR2 is SQIVND in the germline V gene (reference sequence). This CDR3 has 16 residues. V lost 6 bases, J lost 7 bases, and 19 bases lay in between. Complete variable domain (other parts from reference TRBV19 and TRBJ1-6): DGGITQSPKYLFRKEGQNVTLSCEQNLNHDAMYWYRQDPGQGLRLIYYSQIVNDFQKGDIAEGYSVSREKKESFPLTVTSAQKNPTAFYLCASSRYGGRDNSPLHFGNGTRLTVT.

This chain links TRBV19 with TRBJ1-3, with D maybe TRBD1 (5 bases). CDR1 is LNHDA and CDR2 is SQIVND in the germline V gene (reference sequence). The CDR3 runs to 17 residues. V lost 4 bases, J lost 0 bases, and 16 bases lay in between. This chain's CDR3 is CASSKPSGRISGNTIYF. CDR3 nucleotide sequence: TGTGCCAGTAGTAAACCCTCGGGACGCATCTCTGGAAACACCATATATTTT.

The V gene is TRBV28, the J gene TRBJ1-3, with D possibly matching TRBD1 (6 bases). The CDR3 runs to 18 residues. Trimming shortened V by 8 bases and J by 4 bases, and 27 bases separated the two germline ends. The germline V gene encodes CDR1 MDHEN and CDR2 SYDVKM. CDR3 loop: CASGLTAGADKGGNTIYF. In DNA form, the CDR3 reads TGTGCCAGCGGCTTAACGGCAGGGGCGGATAAAGGAGGAAACACCATATATTTT.

The chain couples TRBV19 to TRBJ1-2; D not certain. The CDR3 totals 10 residues. V lost 7 bases, J lost 5 bases, and 5 bases lay in between. Germline-derived CDR1 and CDR2 are LNHDA and SQIVND (reference sequence). CDR3 sequence (DNA): TGTGCCAGTAAGGGTTATGGCTACACCTTC. This sequence encodes CASKGYGYTF.

The genes are TRBV3-1 (or the pseudogene TRBV3-2) and TRBJ2-2, with D perhaps matching TRBD2 (6 bases). The CDR3 runs to 14 residues. Germline-derived CDR1 and CDR2 are LGHDT and YNNKEL (reference sequence). V lost 4 bases and J lost 5, with 11 bases in between. The CDR3 nucleotides read TGTGCCAGCAGCCTTGGACTAATAACCGGGGAGCTGTTTTTT. It yields the protein CASSLGLITGELFF.

V is TRBV7-2 and J is TRBJ1-5, with 7 positions matching TRBD1. CDR1 and CDR2 from the germline V gene are SGHTA and FQGNSA. The CDR3 sequence is 15 residues long. Trimming took 5 bases from V and 7 from J; bases not matched to a gene: 11. The CDR3 region has the DNA TGTGCCAGCAGCGGGCTAACAGGGGCAGGGCAGCCCCAGCATTTT. Translation: CASSGLTGAGQPQHF.

This clone was observed a single time. This rearrangement joins TRBV28 to TRBJ2-2; the D gene is possibly TRBD2 (6 bases). Trimming shortened V by 3 bases and J by 1 base, and 18 bases separated the two germline ends. Germline-derived CDR1 and CDR2 are MDHEN and SYDVKM. CDR3 length: 18 amino acids. CDR3 in DNA: TGTGCCAGCAGTTTCGGGTCCCGCGGGATCGGGAACACCGGGGAGCTGTTTTTT. Protein sequence: CASSFGSRGIGNTGELFF.

The chain carries TRBV11-3 and TRBJ2-7; D not resolved. V lost 1 base and J 6 bases, leaving 19 bases between the germline ends. Per germline, CDR1 SGHNT and CDR2 YENEEA. This CDR3 spans 16 amino acids. In nucleotides, the CDR3 is TGTGCCAGCAGCTTAGGGTTCTCGGGCCGAACCGGCGAGCAGTACTTC. This translates into CASSLGFSGRTGEQYF.

The V call is TRBV11-3, the J call TRBJ2-3; 7 nucleotides line up with TRBD2. CDR1 SGHNT and CDR2 YENEEA come from the germline V gene. The CDR3 totals 15 residues. After removal of 0 bases from V and 4 bases from J, the junction contained 4 bases not matched to a gene. The CDR3 reads CASSLEAGRADTQYF. The CDR3 DNA sequence: TGTGCCAGCAGCTTAGAAGCGGGGAGAGCAGATACGCAGTATTTT.